This entry lists 5 T cell receptor beta chains sequenced from one sample in a study of cytomegalovirus exposure and HLA in healthy donors. The PCR had 60 Vbeta and 13 Jbeta primers. Measured with immunoSEQ multiplex PCR; TCRdb has only the in-frame clones, and not every one. The sample shows 85,000 to 130,000 clones, roughly 82% of them seen only once. Sequencing input: PBMCs. These receptors originate from a woman aged 18-30 years in good health and CMV-seronegative.

The CDR3 sequence: CASSLRVTDTQYF. The CDR3 DNA reads as TGCGCCAGCAGCTTGCGAGTCACAGATACGCAGTATTTT. The gene calls are TRBV5-1 and TRBJ2-3; D gene uncertain. The V gene lost 1 base and the J gene lost 2 bases, with 5 bases spanning the gap. The CDR3 totals 13 residues. Looked up from germline, CDR1 is SGHRS and CDR2 is YFSETQ.

The chain joins TRBV6-1 to TRBJ1-3; weak D call: TRBD1 (5 bases). The V gene lost 10 bases and the J gene lost 0 bases, with 10 bases spanning the gap. There are 13 residues in the CDR3. Germline V gene data show CDR1 as MNHNS and CDR2 as SASEGT. DNA of the CDR3: TGTGCCACCAGACAGACCTCTGGAAACACCATATATTTT. Its protein is CATRQTSGNTIYF.

The chain couples TRBV27 to TRBJ2-4; TRBD1 aligns across 8 bases. The junction had 13 bases not matched to a gene; V was cut back by 5 bases and J by 1 base. Germline assignment: CDR1 MNHEY and CDR2 SMNVEV (reference sequence). The CDR3 extends over 18 amino acids. The CDR3 DNA reads TGTGCCAGCAGTCCCGGACAGGGTTTATATTTCGCCAAAAACATTCAGTACTTC. This sequence encodes CASSPGQGLYFAKNIQYF.

This chain joins TRBV28 and TRBJ2-7; D perhaps matches TRBD1 (5 bases). Per the germline V gene, CDR1 is MDHEN and CDR2 is SYDVKM. The CDR3 totals 14 residues. Trimming left V 2 bases short and J 2 bases short, with 10 bases between. The CDR3, as DNA: TGTGCCAGCAGTTTACCCAGGGCCCCCTACGAGCAGTACTTC. It specifies CASSLPRAPYEQYF. Looking up the rest from reference TRBV28 and TRBJ2-7 gives the full variable domain: DVKVTQSSRYLVKRTGEKVFLECVQDMDHENMFWYRQDPGLGLRLIYFSYDVKMKEKGDIPEGYSVSREKKERFSLILESASTNQTSMYLCASSLPRAPYEQYFGPGTRLTVT.

The rearrangement joins TRBV5-4 to TRBJ2-2; D is perhaps TRBD1 (5 bases). The CDR3 has 15 amino acids. The germline V and J ends were trimmed by 6 bases and 0 bases, with 12 bases remaining between them. In germline, CDR1 is SGHNT, CDR2 YYREEE (reference sequence). The CDR3 coding sequence is TGTGCCAGCAACCCAGGGATCACGAACACCGGGGAGCTGTTTTTT. Translating gives CASNPGITNTGELFF.